This passage covers 9 T cell receptor beta chains from one sample sequenced in a study of cytomegalovirus exposure and HLA in healthy donors. PCR amplification relied on 60 Vbeta primers (plus 13 Jbeta primers). TCRdb keeps only in-frame clones here, not all; method: immunoSEQ multiplex PCR. The repertoire includes about 100,000 clones, 60% to 85% of them detected once, and approximately 5.3% sits in the top ten. What was sequenced was PBMCs. The receptors come from a woman between 18 and 29 years old in good health and CMV-seropositive.

V is TRBV30 and J is TRBJ1-2; unclear D gene. Germline V lookup: CDR1 GTSNPN, CDR2 SVGIG (reference sequence). The CDR3 length is 15 residues. Trimming left V 1 base short and J 0 bases short, with 12 bases between. The CDR3 protein is CAWSGTPTTNYGYTF. The CDR3 region has the DNA TGTGCCTGGAGTGGGACTCCGACAACTAACTATGGCTACACCTTC. Drawing the rest from reference TRBV30 and TRBJ1-2, the complete variable domain is SQTIHQWPATLVQPVGSPLSLECTVEGTSNPNLYWYRQAAGRGLQLLFYSVGIGQISSEVPQNLSASRPQDRQFILSSKKLLLSDSGFYLCAWSGTPTTNYGYTFGSGTRLTVV.

This chain joins TRBV28 and TRBJ2-4, with 7 bases matching TRBD2. Germline V CDR1 and CDR2: MDHEN, SYDVKM. The CDR3 is made up of 17 amino acids. V was clipped by 8 bases and J by 0 bases; unmatched bases: 13. The CDR3 protein is CASCQRGGGVAKNIQYF. DNA for the CDR3: TGTGCCAGCTGTCAGCGGGGTGGCGGCGTAGCCAAAAACATTCAGTACTTC.

The V call is TRBV4-1, the J call TRBJ1-5; tentative D call: TRBD1 (6 bases). Trimming cost V 0 bases and J 6 bases, with 12 bases left between them. There are 15 residues in the CDR3. The germline gives CDR1 MGHRA, CDR2 YSYEKL. The CDR3 DNA reads as TGCGCCAGCAGCCAAGACAGGGGAATATTTCAGCCCCAGCATTTT. Translated, it gives CASSQDRGIFQPQHF.

The chain combines TRBV9 with TRBJ2-7, with D possibly being TRBD2 (7 bases). Germline CDR1 and CDR2: SGDLS and YYNGEE. This CDR3 has 15 amino acids. V gave up 3 bases and J gave up 2 bases, with 15 bases separating them. The CDR3 DNA follows: TGTGCCAGCAGCGGAGGGGGGGGGAGCGCCTACGAGCAGTACTTC. Protein product: CASSGGGGSAYEQYF.

Remarks on this clone: This likely comes from a read error, as the CDR3 has no conserved phenylalanine or tryptophan at its end. The DNA is omitted, as the CDR3 cannot be located on it reliably, and the CDR3 follows TCRdb's listing. The chain is built from TRBV29-1 and TRBJ1-1. The CDR3 numbers 11 amino acids, ends counted. Germline CDR1 SQVTM, CDR2 ANQGSEA. This chain's CDR3 is CSVSSVGGALV.

As concerns this clone: This specimen includes other DNA sequences encoding the same CDR3. The J gene is TRBJ2-5, the V gene TRBV5-6; D perhaps matches TRBD2 (6 bases). CDR3 length: 14 amino acids. V shed 4 bases and J shed 3 bases, with 13 bases lying between them. Germline V lookup: CDR1 SGHDT, CDR2 YYEEEE. The CDR3 DNA reads as TGTGCCAGCAGCCTTCCTCCGGGGGAAGAGACCCAGTACTTC. The encoded protein is CASSLPPGEETQYF. The entire variable domain, with the rest obtained from reference TRBV5-6 and TRBJ2-5, is as follows: DAGVTQSPTHLIKTRGQQVTLRCSPKSGHDTVSWYQQALGQGPQFIFQYYEEEERQRGNFPDRFSGHQFPNYSSELNVNALLLGDSALYLCASSLPPGEETQYFGPGTRLLVL.

This clone was observed a single time. The V and J genes are TRBV5-6 and TRBJ1-2, with a weak D call TRBD1 (6 bases). Between the trimmed V and J ends, which lost 1 base and 11 bases, there was a span of 15 bases. The CDR3 spans 13 residues. In germline, CDR1 is SGHDT, CDR2 YYEEEE. CDR3 region: CASSLPWTVGYTF. Here the CDR3 DNA reads TGTGCCAGCAGCTTGCCTTGGACAGTAGGGTACACCTTC.

The rearrangement uses TRBV29-1 and TRBJ2-1, with 7 nucleotides matching TRBD2. V lost 3 bases, J lost 3 bases, and 5 bases stayed unmatched. The CDR3 runs 14 residues. Germline V lookup: CDR1 SQVTM, CDR2 ANQGSEA. CDR3 sequence: CSVDGGSHYNEQFF. The CDR3 DNA reads as TGCAGCGTTGACGGCGGGAGCCACTACAATGAGCAGTTCTTC.

This chain connects TRBV30 to TRBJ1-5; no firm D call. With 0 bases removed from V and 4 bases from J, the gap between germline ends came to 7 bases. This CDR3 region has 13 residues. Germline loops: CDR1 GTSNPN, CDR2 SVGIG (reference sequence). CDR3: CAWSVFPNQPQHF. Written as DNA, the CDR3 is TGTGCCTGGAGTGTATTTCCGAATCAGCCCCAGCATTTT.